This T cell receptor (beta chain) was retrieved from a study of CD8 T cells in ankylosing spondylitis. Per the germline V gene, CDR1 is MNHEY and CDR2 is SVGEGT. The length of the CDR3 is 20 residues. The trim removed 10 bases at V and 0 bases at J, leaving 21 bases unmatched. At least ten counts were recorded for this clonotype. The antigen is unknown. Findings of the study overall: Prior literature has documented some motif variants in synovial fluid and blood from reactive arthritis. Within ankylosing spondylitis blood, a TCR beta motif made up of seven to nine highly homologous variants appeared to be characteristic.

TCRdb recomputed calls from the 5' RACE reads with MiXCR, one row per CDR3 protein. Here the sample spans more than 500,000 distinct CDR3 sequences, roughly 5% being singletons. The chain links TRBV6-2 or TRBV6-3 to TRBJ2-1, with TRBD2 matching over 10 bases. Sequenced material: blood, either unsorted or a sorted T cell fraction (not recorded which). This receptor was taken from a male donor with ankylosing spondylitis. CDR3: CATGSPSGSKVNGSYNEQFF. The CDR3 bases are TGTGCCACAGGTTCCCCTAGCGGGAGTAAAGTAAACGGCTCCTACAATGAGCAGTTCTTC.